This T cell receptor (beta chain) was observed in a study of beta chain features in type 1 diabetes. What was sequenced were expressed TCRB transcripts, since all of the isolated RNA had been reverse transcribed. The table came from immunoSEQ multiplex PCR; TCRdb's copy has only in-frame clones and leaves some out. The profile shows 200,000 to 300,000 clones, over 12% of them singletons. V lost 4 bases and J lost 5; bases outside the gene matches: 12. The germline gives CDR1 KGHSH, CDR2 LQKENI. The CDR3 totals 16 residues. The V call is TRBV18, the J call TRBJ1-1; 8 positions agree with TRBD1. The origin of this receptor is a middle-aged woman in good health. The sample comprised naive CD4+ T cells from blood. This chain's CDR3 is CASSRSIRGRGTEAFF. For the CDR3, the DNA is TGTGCCAGCTCACGCTCAATCAGGGGGCGAGGGACTGAAGCTTTCTTT.